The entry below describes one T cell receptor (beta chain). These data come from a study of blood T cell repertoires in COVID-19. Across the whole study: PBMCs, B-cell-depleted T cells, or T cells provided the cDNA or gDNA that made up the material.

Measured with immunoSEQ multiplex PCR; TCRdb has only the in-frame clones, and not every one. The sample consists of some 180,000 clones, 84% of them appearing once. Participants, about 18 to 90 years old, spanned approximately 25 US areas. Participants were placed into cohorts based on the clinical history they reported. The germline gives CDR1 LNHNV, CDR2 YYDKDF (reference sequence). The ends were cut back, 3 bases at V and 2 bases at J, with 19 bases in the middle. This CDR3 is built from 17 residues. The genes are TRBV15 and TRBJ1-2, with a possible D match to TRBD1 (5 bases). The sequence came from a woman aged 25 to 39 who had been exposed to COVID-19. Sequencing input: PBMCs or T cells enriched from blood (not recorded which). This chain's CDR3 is CATSRAMGRGMNYGYTF. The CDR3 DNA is TGTGCCACCAGCAGGGCGATGGGGCGGGGGATGAACTATGGCTACACCTTC.